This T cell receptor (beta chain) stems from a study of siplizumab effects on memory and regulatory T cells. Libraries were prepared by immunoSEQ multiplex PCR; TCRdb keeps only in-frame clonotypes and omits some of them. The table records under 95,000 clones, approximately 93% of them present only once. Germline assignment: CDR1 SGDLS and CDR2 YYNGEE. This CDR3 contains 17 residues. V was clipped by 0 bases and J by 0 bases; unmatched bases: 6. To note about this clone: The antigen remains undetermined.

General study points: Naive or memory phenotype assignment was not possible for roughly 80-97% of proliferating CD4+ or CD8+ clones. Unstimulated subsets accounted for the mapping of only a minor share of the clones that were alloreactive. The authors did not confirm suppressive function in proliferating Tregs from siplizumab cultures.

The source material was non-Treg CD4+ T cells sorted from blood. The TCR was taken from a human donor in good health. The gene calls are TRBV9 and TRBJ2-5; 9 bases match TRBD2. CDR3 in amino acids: CASSVDPSGGNQETQYF. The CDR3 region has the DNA TGTGCCAGCAGCGTAGATCCCAGCGGGGGGAACCAAGAGACCCAGTACTTC.